This TCR beta chain was recorded in a study of T cell repertoires in cytomegalovirus infection. The overall study: HLA-C-restricted CMV epitopes, recently identified, and well-studied HLA-B-restricted ones were used by the study. Evidence of both CMV infection and a matching HLA type came from public TCR beta signatures. General observations from the study: Frequencies of public TCR beta families were cumulated, and this identified carriers of CMV plus the relevant HLA. The ex vivo response showed dominance by HLA-C-restricted CMV-specific TCR beta clonotypes.

The table lists this clonotype with many counts. Its antigen is not known. There are 14 residues in the CDR3. Trimming removed 1 base at V and 1 base at J, with 8 bases between. Germline V gives CDR1 SGHTA, CDR2 FQGNSA. TCRdb passed the reads through MiXCR, listing each CDR3 protein once. This sample carries hundreds of thousands of distinct CDR3 sequences, around 30% of them seen once, and the ten largest clones take roughly 17%. The specimen comprised cultured PBMCs, sampled from culture after CMV antigen stimulation. This chain links TRBV7-2 with TRBJ2-7; D may be TRBD2 (6 bases). The sequence was collected from a human donor in good health (CMV status not recorded). Some clones in this sample may be carry-over from other donors' samples. Here the CDR3 reads CASSLVGSSYEQYF. CDR3 nucleotide sequence: TGTGCCAGCAGCTTAGTCGGGAGTTCCTACGAGCAGTACTTC.